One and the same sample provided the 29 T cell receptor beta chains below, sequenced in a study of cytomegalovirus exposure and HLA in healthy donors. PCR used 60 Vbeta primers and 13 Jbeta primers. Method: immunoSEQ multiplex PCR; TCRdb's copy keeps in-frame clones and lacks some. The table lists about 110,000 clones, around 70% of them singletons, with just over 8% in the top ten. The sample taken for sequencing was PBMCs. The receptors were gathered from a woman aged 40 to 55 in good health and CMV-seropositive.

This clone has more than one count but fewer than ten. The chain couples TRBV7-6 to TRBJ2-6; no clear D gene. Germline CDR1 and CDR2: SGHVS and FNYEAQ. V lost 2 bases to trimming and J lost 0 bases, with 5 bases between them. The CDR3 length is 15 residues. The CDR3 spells CASSLRGSGANVLTF. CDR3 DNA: TGTGCCAGCAGCTTAAGAGGCTCTGGGGCCAACGTCCTGACTTTC.

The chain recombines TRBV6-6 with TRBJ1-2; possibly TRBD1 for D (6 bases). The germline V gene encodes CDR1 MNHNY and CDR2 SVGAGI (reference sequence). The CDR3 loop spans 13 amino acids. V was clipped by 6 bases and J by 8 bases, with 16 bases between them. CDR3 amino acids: CASSLTGREGYTF. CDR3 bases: TGTGCCAGCAGCTTGACAGGCAGAGAGGGCTACACCTTC.

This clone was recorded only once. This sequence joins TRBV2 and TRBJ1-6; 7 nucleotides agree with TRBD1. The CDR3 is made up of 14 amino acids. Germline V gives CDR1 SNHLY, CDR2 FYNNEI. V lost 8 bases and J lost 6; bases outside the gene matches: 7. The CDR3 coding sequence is TGTGCCAGCTGTCGAAGGGACAGTAATTCACCCCTCCACTTT. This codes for CASCRRDSNSPLHF.

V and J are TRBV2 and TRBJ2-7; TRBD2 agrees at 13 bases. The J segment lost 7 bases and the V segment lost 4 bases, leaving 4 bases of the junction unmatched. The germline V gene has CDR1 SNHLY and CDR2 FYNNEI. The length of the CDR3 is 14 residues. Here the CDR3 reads CASSGRTSGGEQYF. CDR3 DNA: TGTGCCAGCAGTGGGCGGACTAGCGGGGGAGAGCAGTACTTC.

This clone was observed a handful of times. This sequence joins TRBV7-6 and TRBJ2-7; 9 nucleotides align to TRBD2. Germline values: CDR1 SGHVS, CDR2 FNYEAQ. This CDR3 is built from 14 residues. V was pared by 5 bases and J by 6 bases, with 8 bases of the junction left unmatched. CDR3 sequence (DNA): TGTGCCAGCAGCCCCCAGCGGGGGGCACCCGAGCAGTACTTC. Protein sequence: CASSPQRGAPEQYF. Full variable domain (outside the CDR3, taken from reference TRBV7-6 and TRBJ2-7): GAGVSQSPRYKVTKRGQDVALRCDPISGHVSLYWYRQALGQGPEFLTYFNYEAQQDKSGLPNDRFSAERPEGSISTLTIQRTEQRDSAMYRCASSPQRGAPEQYFGPGTRLTVT.

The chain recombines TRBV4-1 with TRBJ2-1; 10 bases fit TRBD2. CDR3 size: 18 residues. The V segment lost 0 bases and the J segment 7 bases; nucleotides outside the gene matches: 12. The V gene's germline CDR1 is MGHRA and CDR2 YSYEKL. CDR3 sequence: CASSQESITSGVSNEQFF. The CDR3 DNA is TGCGCCAGCAGCCAAGAGTCAATAACTAGCGGGGTCTCGAATGAGCAGTTCTTC.

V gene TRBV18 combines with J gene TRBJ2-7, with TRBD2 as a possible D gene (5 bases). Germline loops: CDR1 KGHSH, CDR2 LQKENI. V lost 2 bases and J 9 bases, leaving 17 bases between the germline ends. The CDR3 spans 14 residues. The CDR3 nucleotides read TGTGCCAGCTCACCATCTGACCACCCACTAGGGCAGTACTTC. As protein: CASSPSDHPLGQYF.

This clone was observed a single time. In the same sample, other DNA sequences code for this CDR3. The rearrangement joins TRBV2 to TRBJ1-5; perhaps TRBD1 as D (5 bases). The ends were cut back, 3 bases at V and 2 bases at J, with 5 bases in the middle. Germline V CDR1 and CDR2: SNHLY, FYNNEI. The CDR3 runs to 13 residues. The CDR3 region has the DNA TGTGCCAGCAGTGACAGGGGCAATCAGCCCCAGCATTTT. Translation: CASSDRGNQPQHF.

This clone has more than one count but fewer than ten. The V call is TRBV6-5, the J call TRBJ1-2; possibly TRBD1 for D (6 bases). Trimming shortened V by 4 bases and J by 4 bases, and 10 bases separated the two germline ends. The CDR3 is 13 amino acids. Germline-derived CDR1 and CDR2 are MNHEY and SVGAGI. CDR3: CASSSGQFYGYTF. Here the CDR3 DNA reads TGTGCCAGCAGTTCTGGACAGTTCTATGGCTACACCTTC.

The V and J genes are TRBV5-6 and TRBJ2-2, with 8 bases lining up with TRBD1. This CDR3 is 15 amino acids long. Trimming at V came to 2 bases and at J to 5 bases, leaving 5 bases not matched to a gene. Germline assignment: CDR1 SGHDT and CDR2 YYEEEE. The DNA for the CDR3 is TGTGCCAGCAGCTTATGGACAGGGTTGACCGGGGAGCTGTTTTTT. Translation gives CASSLWTGLTGELFF. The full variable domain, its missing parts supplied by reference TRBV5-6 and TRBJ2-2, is DAGVTQSPTHLIKTRGQQVTLRCSPKSGHDTVSWYQQALGQGPQFIFQYYEEEERQRGNFPDRFSGHQFPNYSSELNVNALLLGDSALYLCASSLWTGLTGELFFGEGSRLTVL.

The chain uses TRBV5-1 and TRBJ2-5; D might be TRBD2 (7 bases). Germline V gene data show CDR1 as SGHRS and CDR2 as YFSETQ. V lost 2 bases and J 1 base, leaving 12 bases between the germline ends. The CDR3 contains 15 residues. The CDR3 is CASSFGGGSQETQYF. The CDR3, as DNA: TGCGCCAGCAGCTTCGGCGGGGGCTCCCAAGAGACCCAGTACTTC.

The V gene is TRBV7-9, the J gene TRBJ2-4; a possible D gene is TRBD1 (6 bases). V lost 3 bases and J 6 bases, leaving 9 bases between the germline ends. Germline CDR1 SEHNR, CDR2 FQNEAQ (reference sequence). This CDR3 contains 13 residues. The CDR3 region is CASSLDSLNIQYF. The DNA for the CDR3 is TGTGCCAGCAGCTTGGACAGCCTAAACATTCAGTACTTC.

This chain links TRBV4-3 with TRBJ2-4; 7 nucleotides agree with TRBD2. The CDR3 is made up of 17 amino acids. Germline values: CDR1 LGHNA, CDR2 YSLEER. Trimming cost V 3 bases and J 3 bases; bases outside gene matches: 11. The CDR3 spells CASSQERSGGSKNIQYF. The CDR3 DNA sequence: TGCGCCAGCAGCCAGGAGAGATCGGGGGGAAGCAAAAACATTCAGTACTTC.

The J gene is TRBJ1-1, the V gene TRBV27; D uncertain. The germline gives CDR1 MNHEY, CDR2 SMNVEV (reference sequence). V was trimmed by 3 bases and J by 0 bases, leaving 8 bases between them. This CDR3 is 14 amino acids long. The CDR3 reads CASSLNGLNTEAFF. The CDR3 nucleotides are TGTGCCAGCAGTTTGAACGGTCTGAACACTGAAGCTTTCTTT.

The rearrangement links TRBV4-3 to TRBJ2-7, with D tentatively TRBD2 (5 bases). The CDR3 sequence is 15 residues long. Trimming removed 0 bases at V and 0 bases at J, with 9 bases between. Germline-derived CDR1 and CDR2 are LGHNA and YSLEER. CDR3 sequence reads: CASSQEPGSSYEQYF. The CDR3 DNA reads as TGCGCCAGCAGCCAAGAACCGGGGAGCTCCTACGAGCAGTACTTC.

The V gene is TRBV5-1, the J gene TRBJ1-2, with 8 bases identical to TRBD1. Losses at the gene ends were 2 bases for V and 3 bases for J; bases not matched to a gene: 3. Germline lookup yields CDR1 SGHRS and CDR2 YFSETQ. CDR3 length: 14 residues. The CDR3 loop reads CASSFQGADYGYTF. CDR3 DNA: TGCGCCAGCAGCTTTCAGGGGGCTGACTATGGCTACACCTTC.

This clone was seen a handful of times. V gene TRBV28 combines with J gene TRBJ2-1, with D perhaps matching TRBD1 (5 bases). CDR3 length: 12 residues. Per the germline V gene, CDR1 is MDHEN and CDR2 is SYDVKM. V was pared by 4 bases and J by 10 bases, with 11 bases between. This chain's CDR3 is CASSSQGWEQFF. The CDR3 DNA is TGTGCCAGCAGTTCTCAGGGTTGGGAGCAGTTCTTC.

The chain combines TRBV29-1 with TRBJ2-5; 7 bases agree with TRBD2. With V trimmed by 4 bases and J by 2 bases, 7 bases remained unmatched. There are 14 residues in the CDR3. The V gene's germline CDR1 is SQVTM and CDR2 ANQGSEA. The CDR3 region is CSVVTGLEQETQYF. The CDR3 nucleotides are TGCAGCGTTGTTACCGGACTAGAACAAGAGACCCAGTACTTC.

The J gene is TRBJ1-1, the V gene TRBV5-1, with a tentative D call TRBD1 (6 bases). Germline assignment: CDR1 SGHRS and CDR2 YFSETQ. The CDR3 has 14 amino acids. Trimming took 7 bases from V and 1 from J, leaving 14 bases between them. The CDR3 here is CASATPQGNTEAFF. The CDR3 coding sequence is TGCGCCAGCGCCACCCCACAGGGGAACACTGAAGCTTTCTTT.

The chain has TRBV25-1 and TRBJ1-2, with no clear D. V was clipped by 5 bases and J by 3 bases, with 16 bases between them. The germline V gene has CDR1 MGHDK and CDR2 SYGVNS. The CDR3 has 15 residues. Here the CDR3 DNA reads TGTGCCAGCAGTACCCGGACGGCGGGAGACTATGGCTACACCTTC. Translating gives CASSTRTAGDYGYTF.

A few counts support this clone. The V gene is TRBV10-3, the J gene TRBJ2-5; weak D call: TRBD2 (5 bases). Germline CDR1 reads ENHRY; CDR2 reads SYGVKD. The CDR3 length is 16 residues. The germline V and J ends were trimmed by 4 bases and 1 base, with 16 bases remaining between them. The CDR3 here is CAISVTNLAGQETQYF. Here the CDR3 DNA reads TGTGCCATCAGTGTGACCAACCTGGCGGGCCAAGAGACCCAGTACTTC.

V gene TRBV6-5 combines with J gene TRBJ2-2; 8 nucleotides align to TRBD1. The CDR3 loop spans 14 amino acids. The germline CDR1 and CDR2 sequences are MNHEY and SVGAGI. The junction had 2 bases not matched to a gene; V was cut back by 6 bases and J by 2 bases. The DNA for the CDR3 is TGTGCCAGCAGAACAGGGGGAAACACCGGGGAGCTGTTTTTT. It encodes CASRTGGNTGELFF.

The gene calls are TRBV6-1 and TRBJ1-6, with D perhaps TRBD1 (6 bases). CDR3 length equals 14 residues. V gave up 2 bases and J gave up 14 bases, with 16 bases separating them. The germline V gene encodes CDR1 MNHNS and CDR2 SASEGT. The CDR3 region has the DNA TGTGCCAGCAGTGAAAATTCAGGGGTGAATTCCCTCCACTTT. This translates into CASSENSGVNSLHF.

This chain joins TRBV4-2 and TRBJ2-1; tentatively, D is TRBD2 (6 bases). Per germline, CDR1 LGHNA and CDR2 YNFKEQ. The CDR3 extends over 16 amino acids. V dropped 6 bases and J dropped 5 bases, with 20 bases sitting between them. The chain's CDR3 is CASRLLGERVNNEQFF. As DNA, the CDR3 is TGTGCCAGCAGACTGTTGGGCGAGCGGGTTAACAATGAGCAGTTCTTC.

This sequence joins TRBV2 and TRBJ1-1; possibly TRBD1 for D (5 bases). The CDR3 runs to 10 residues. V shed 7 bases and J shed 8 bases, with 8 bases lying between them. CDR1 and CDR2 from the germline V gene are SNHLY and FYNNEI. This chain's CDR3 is CASTTGEAFF. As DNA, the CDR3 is TGTGCCAGCACCACAGGAGAAGCTTTCTTT.

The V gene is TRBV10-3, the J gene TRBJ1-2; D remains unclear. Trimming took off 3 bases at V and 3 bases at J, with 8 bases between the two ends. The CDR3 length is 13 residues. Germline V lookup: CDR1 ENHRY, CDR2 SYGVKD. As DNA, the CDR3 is TGTGCCATCAGTGACAGGCAGGACTATGGCTACACCTTC. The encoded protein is CAISDRQDYGYTF.

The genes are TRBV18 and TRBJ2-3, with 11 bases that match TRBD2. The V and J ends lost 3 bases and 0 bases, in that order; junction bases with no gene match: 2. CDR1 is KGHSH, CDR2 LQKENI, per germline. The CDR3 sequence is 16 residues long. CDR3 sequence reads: CASSPTSGGSTDTQYF. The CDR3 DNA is TGTGCCAGCTCACCCACTAGCGGGGGTAGCACAGATACGCAGTATTTT.

CDR3 bases: TGTGCCTTACGGACAGGGGACGACACTGAAGCTTTCTTT. It yields the protein CALRTGDDTEAFF. The V and J genes are TRBV7-9 and TRBJ1-1; 9 bases line up with TRBD1. This CDR3 contains 13 residues. Germline V gene sequence: CDR1 SEHNR, CDR2 FQNEAQ (reference sequence). J gave up 3 bases and V 11 bases, and 7 bases lay outside the gene matches.

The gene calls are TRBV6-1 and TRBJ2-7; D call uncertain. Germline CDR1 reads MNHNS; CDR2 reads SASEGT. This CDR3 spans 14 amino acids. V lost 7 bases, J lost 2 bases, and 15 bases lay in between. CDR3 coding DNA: TGTGCCAGCACCCTGGGTGCAGACACCTACGAGCAGTACTTC. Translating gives CASTLGADTYEQYF.